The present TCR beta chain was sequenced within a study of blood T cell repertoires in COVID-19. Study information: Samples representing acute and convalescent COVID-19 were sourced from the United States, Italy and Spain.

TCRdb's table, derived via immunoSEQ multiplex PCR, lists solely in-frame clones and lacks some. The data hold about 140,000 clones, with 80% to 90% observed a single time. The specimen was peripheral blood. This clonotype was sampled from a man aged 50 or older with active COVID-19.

In DNA form, the CDR3 reads TGTGCCAGCAGCTTGTACCTCGGTGAAGCTTTCTTT. It yields the protein CASSLYLGEAFF. The chain uses TRBV5-6 and TRBJ1-1; no reliable D call. CDR3 length equals 12 residues. Trimming cost V 1 base and J 7 bases, with 8 bases left between them. CDR1 is SGHDT and CDR2 is YYEEEE in the germline V gene.